This TCR beta chain is drawn from a study of shared T cell receptors in the human thymus. The protocol was immunoSEQ multiplex PCR, while the TCRdb copy is restricted to in-frame clones and leaves out a portion. This table holds over 450,000 clones, around 78% found once. From germline, CDR1 is SNHLY and CDR2 FYNNEI. This CDR3 has 16 amino acids. V lost 5 bases, J lost 6 bases, and 9 bases stayed unmatched. In addition, the sample was reused for a study of human thymus T cells. That study adds: Serving as donors were healthy Finnish infants, each of whom was having open corrective surgery for congenital heart defects. Thymus tissue for the work was resected from patients undergoing corrective heart surgery. Reports from related research described highly overlapping thymic repertoires among unrelated individuals.

This clonotype was sampled from a boy under three years old with a congenital heart defect. This chain links TRBV2 with TRBJ2-2; 10 bases line up with TRBD1. Sequencing used thymocytes. CDR3 DNA: TGTGCCAGCAGTACGACAGGGGGCGAGTGGCCCGGGGAGCTGTTTTTT. Its protein is CASSTTGGEWPGELFF.